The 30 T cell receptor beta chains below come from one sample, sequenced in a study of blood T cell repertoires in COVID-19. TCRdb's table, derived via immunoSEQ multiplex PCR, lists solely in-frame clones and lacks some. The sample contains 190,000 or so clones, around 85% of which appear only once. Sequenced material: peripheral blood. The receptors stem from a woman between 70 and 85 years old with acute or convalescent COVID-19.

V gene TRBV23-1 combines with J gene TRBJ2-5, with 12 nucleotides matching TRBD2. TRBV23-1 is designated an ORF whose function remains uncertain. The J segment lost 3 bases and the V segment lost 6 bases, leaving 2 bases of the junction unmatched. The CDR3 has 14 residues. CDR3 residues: CASRASGGEETQYF. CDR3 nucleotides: TGCGCCAGCAGGGCTAGCGGGGGGGAAGAGACCCAGTACTTC.

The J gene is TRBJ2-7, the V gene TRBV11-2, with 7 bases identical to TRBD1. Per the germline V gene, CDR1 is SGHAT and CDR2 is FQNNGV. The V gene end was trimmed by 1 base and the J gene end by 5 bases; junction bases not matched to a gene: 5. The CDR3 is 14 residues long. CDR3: CASSLVGGIDEQYF. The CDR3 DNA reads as TGTGCCAGCAGCTTAGTAGGGGGCATCGACGAGCAGTACTTC.

CDR3 residues: CSVTGTGASYPGELFF. The CDR3 nucleotides are TGCAGCGTTACCGGGACAGGGGCTTCCTATCCCGGGGAGCTGTTTTTT. The V and J genes are TRBV29-1 and TRBJ2-2; 10 bases agree with TRBD1. The CDR3 is 16 residues long. Germline CDR1 is SQVTM and CDR2 is ANQGSEA. Unmatched junction bases numbered 12, after V lost 5 bases and J lost 6 bases.

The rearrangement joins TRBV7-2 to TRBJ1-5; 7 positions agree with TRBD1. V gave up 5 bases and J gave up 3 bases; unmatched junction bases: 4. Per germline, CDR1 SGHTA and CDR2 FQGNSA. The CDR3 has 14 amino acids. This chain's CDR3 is CASSKQGPNQPQHF. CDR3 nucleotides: TGTGCCAGCAGCAAACAGGGGCCCAATCAGCCCCAGCATTTT.

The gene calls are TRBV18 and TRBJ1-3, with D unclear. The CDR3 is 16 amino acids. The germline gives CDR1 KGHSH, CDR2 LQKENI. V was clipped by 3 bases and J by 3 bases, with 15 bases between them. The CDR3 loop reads CASSPSGVGVGNTIYF. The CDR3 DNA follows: TGTGCCAGCTCACCGTCGGGAGTCGGGGTTGGAAACACCATATATTTT.

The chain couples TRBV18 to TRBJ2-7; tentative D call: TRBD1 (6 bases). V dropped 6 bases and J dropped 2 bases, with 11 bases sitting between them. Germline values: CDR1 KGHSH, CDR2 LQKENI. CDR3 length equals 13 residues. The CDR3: CASSSGQTYEQYF. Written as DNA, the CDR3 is TGTGCCAGCTCGTCCGGACAGACCTACGAGCAGTACTTC.

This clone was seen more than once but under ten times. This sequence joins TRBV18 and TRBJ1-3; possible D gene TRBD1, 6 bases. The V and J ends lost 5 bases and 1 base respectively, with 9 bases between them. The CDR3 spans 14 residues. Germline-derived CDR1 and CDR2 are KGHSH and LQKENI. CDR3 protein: CASSAGTSGNTIYF. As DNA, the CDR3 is TGTGCCAGCTCAGCCGGGACATCTGGAAACACCATATATTTT.

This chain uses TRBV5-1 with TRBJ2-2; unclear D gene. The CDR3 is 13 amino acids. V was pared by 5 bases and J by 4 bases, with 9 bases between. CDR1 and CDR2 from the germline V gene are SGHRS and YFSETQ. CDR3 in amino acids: CASRRPSTGELFF. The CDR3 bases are TGCGCCAGCAGGCGTCCTAGCACCGGGGAGCTGTTTTTT.

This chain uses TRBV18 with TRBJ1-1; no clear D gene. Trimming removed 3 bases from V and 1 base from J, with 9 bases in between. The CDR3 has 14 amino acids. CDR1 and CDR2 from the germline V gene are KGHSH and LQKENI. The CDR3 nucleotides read TGTGCCAGCTCACCCCGGGGAGCGAACACTGAAGCTTTCTTT. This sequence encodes CASSPRGANTEAFF.

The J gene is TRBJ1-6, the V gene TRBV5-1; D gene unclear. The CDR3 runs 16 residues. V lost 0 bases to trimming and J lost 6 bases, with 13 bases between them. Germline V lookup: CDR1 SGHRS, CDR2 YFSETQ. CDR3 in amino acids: CASSLDRPTSNSPLHF. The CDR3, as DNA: TGCGCCAGCAGCTTGGACAGACCCACTAGTAATTCACCCCTCCACTTT. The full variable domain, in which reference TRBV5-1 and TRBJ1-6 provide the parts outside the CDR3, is KAGVTQTPRYLIKTRGQQVTLSCSPISGHRSVSWYQQTPGQGLQFLFEYFSETQRNKGNFPGRFSGRQFSNSRSEMNVSTLELGDSALYLCASSLDRPTSNSPLHFGNGTRLTVT.

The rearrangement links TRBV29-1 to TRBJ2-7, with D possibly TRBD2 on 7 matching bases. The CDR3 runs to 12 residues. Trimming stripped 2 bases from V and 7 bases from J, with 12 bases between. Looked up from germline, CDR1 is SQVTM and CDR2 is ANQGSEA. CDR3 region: CSVERGAGEQYF. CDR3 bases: TGCAGCGTTGAACGGGGGGCAGGGGAGCAGTACTTC.

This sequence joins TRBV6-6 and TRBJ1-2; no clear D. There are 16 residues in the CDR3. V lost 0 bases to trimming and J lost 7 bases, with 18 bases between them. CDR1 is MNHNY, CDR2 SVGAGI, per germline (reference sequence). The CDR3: CASSYSDTSRRGGYTF. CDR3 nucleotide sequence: TGTGCCAGCAGTTACTCGGATACATCCCGGCGGGGTGGCTACACCTTC.

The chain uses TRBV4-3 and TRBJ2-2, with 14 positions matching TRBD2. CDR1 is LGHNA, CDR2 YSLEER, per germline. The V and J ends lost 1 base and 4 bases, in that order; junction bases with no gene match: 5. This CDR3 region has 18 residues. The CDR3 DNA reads TGCGCCAGCAGCCAAGGACTAGCGGGAGGGCCTGGCACCGGGGAGCTGTTTTTT. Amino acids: CASSQGLAGGPGTGELFF.

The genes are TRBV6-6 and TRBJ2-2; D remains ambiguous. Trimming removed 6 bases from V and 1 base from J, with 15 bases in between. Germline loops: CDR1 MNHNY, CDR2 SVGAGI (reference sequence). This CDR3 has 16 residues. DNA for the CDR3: TGTGCCAGCAGCCCCTCACGGGTAAAGAACACCGGGGAGCTGTTTTTT. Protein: CASSPSRVKNTGELFF.

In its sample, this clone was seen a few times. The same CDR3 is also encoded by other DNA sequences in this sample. CDR3 protein: CASSLVGGTSGNTIYF. The CDR3 DNA reads TGCGCCAGCAGCTTGGTGGGGGGGACCTCTGGAAACACCATATATTTT. The J gene is TRBJ1-3, the V gene TRBV5-1, with D possibly being TRBD1 (5 bases). V shed 0 bases and J shed 0 bases, with 10 bases lying between them. Germline CDR1 reads SGHRS; CDR2 reads YFSETQ. The CDR3 totals 16 residues.

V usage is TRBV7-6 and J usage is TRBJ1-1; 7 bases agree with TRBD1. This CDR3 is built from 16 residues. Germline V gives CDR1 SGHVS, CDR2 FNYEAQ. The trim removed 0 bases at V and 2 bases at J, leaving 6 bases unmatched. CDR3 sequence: CASSLASGTANTEAFF. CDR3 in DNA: TGTGCCAGCAGCTTAGCGTCCGGGACAGCAAACACTGAAGCTTTCTTT.

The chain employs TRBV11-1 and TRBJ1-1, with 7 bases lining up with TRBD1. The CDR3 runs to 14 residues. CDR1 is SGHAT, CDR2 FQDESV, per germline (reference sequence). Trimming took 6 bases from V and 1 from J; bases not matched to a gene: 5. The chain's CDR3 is CASRETGPNTEAFF. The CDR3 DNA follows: TGTGCCAGCAGAGAGACAGGGCCGAACACTGAAGCTTTCTTT.

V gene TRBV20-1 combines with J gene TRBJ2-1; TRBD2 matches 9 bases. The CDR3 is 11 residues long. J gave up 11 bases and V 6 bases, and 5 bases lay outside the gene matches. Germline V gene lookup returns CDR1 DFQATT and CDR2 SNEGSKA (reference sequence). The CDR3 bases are TGCAGTGCGAGCCTAGCGGGGCAGCAGTTCTTC. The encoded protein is CSASLAGQQFF.

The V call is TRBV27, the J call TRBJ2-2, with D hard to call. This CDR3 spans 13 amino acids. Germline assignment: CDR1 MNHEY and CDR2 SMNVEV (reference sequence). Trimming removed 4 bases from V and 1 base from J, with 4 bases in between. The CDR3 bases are TGTGCCAGCAGTTCCCGGAACACCGGGGAGCTGTTTTTT. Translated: CASSSRNTGELFF.

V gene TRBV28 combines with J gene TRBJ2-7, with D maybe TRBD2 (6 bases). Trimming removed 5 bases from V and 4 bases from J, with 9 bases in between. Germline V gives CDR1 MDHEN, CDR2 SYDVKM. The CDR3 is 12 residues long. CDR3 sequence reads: CASSGGTYEQYF. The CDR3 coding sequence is TGTGCCAGCAGTGGAGGGACTTACGAGCAGTACTTC.

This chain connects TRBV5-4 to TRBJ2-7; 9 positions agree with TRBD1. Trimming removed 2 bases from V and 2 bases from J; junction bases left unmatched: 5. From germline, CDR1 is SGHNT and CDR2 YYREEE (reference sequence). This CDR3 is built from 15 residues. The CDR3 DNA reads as TGTGCCAGCAGCTTAAGCGGGACAGGGACCTACGAGCAGTACTTC. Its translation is CASSLSGTGTYEQYF.

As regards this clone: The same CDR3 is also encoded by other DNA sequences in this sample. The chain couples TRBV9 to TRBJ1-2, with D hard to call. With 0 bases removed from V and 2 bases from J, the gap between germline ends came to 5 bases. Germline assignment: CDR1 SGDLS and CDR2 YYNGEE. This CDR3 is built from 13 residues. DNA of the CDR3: TGTGCCAGCAGCGTAGACTCGAACTATGGCTACACCTTC. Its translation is CASSVDSNYGYTF. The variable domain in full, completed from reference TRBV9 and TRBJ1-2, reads DSGVTQTPKHLITATGQRVTLRCSPRSGDLSVYWYQQSLDQGLQFLIQYYNGEERAKGNILERFSAQQFPDLHSELNLSSLELGDSALYFCASSVDSNYGYTFGSGTRLTVV.

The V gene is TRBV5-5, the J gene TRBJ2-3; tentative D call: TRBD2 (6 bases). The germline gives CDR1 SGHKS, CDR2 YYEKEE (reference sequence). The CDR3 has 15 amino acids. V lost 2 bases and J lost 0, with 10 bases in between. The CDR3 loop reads CASSLGGVSTDTQYF. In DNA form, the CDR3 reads TGTGCCAGCAGCTTAGGCGGGGTAAGCACAGATACGCAGTATTTT.

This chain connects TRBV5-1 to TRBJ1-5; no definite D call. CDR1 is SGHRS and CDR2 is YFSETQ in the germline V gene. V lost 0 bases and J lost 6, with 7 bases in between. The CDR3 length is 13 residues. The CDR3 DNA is TGCGCCAGCAGCTTGGGAACGGGTCAGCCCCAGCATTTT. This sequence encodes CASSLGTGQPQHF.

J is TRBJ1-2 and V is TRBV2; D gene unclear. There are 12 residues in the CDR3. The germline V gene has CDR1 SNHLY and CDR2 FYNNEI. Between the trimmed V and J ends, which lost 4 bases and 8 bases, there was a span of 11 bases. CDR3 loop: CASSGRVEGYTF. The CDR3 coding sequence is TGTGCCAGCAGTGGCAGAGTGGAGGGCTACACCTTC.

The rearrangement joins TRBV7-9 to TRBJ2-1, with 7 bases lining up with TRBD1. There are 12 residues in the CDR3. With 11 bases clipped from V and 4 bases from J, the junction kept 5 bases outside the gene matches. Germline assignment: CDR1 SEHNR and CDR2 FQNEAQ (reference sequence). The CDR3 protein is CAGRDRYNEQFF. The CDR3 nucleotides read TGTGCCGGAAGGGACAGATACAATGAGCAGTTCTTC.

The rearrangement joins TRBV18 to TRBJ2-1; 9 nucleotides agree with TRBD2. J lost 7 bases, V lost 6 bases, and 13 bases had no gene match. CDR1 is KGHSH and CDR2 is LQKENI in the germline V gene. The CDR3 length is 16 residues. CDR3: CASSKPLAGVGNEQFF. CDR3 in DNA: TGTGCCAGCTCGAAACCTTTAGCGGGAGTTGGTAATGAGCAGTTCTTC.

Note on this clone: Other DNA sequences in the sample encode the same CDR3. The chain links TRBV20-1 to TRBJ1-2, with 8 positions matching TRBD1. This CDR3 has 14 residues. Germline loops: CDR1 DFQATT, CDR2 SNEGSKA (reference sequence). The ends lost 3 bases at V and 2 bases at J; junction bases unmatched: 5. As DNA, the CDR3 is TGCAGTGCTAGTCCGGGACAGGCAAACTATGGCTACACCTTC. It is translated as CSASPGQANYGYTF.

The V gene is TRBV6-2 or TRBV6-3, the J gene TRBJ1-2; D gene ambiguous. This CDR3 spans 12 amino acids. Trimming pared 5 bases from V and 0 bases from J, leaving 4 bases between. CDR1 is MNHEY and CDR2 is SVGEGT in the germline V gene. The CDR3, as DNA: TGTGCCAGCAGTCAGGCTAACTATGGCTACACCTTC. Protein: CASSQANYGYTF.

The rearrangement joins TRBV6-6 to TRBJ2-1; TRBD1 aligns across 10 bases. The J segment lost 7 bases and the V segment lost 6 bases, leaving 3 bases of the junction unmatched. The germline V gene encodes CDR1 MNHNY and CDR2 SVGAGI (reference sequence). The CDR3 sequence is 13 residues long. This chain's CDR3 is CASRTGGENEQFF. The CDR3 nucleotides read TGTGCCAGCAGGACAGGGGGCGAAAATGAGCAGTTCTTC.